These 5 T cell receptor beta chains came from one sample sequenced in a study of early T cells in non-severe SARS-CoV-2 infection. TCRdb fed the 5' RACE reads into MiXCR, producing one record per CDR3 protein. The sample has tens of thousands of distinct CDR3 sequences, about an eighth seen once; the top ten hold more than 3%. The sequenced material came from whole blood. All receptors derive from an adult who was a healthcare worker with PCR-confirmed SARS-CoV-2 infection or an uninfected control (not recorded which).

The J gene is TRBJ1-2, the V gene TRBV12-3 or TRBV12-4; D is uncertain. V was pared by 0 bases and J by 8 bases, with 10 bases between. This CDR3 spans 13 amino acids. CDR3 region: CASSLAHGGGYTF. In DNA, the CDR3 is TGTGCCAGCAGTTTAGCGCACGGAGGCGGCTACACCTTC.

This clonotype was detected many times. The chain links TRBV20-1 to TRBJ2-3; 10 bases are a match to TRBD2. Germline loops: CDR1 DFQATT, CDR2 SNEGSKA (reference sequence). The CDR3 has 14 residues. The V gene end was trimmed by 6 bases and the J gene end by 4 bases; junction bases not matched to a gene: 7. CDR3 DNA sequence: TGCAGTGCCGAGCGGGAGGGCCGGGCAGATACGCAGTATTTT. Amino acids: CSAEREGRADTQYF.

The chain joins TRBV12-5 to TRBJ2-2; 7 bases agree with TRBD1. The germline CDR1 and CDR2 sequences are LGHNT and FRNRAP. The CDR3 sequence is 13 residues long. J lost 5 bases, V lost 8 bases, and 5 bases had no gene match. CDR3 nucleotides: TGTGCTAGTCAGGGGGTAGTAACCGGGGAGCTGTTTTTT. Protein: CASQGVVTGELFF.

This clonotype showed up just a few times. CDR3: CASGGYARGAYLSSYEQYF. The DNA of the CDR3 is TGTGCCAGCGGTGGCTACGCCCGGGGCGCGTATCTCAGCTCCTACGAGCAGTACTTC. This chain uses TRBV12-3 or TRBV12-4 with TRBJ2-7; perhaps D is TRBD1 or TRBD2 (5 bases each). V was clipped by 8 bases and J by 0 bases, with 29 bases between them. The CDR3 contains 19 residues.

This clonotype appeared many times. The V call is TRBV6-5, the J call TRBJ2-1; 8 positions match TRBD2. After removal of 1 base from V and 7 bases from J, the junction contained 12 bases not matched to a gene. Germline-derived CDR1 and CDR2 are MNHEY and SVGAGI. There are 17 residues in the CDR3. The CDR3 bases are TGTGCCAGCAGTTACTTGAGGGCCAGCGGGAGTTCAAATGAGCAGTTCTTC. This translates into CASSYLRASGSSNEQFF.